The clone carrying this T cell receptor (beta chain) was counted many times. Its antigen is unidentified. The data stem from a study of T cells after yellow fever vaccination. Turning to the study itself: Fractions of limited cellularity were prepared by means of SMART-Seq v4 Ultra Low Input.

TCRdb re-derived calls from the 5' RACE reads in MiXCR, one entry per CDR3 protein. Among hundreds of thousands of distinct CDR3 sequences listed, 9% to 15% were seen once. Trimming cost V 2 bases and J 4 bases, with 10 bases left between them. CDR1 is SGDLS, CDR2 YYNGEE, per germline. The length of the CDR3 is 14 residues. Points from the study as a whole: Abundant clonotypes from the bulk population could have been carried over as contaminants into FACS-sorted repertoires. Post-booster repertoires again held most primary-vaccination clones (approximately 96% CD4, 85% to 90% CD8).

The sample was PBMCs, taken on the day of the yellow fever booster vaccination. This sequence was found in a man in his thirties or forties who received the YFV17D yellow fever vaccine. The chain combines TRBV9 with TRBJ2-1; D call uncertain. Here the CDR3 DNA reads TGTGCCAGCAGCGTCGGTAGAGAGTACAATGAGCAGTTCTTC. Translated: CASSVGREYNEQFF. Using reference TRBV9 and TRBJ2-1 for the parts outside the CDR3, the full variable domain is DSGVTQTPKHLITATGQRVTLRCSPRSGDLSVYWYQQSLDQGLQFLIQYYNGEERAKGNILERFSAQQFPDLHSELNLSSLELGDSALYFCASSVGREYNEQFFGPGTRLTVL.